Shown below are 20 T cell receptor beta chains from a single sample sequenced in a study of T cells in Graves' hyperthyroidism and ophthalmopathy. The investigators amplified TCR beta CDR3 regions from RNA transcripts. The HTBI set primed first-round TCR CDR3 RT-PCR. MiXCR, applied by TCRdb to the multiplex PCR reads, yields one record per CDR3 protein. The sample holds hundreds of thousands of distinct CDR3 sequences, less than 25% seen once. Specimen: blood. Receptors originate from a man aged 25 to 45 with Graves' ophthalmopathy.

This clonotype was picked up many times. The junction and the germline gene differ at one end; a read error may be behind it. The chain has TRBV11-1 and TRBJ2-2, with TRBD1 matching 7 bases. The germline V gene encodes CDR1 SGHAT and CDR2 FQDESV (reference sequence). This CDR3 is 15 amino acids long. CDR3 sequence (DNA): TGTGCCAGCAACTTAGAGGGACAGACCACCGGGGAGCTGTTTTTT. Its protein is CASNLEGQTTGELFF.

This clonotype was picked up many times. V gene TRBV2 combines with J gene TRBJ2-5; D unresolved. From germline, CDR1 is SNHLY and CDR2 FYNNEI. V lost 3 bases and J lost 0, with 2 bases in between. There are 12 residues in the CDR3. The CDR3 reads CASSDYQETQYF. The CDR3 region has the DNA TGTGCCAGCAGTGACTACCAAGAGACCCAGTACTTC. Together with reference TRBV2 and TRBJ2-5, the CDR3 gives the full variable domain: EPEVTQTPSHQVTQMGQEVILRCVPISNHLYFYWYRQILGQKVEFLVSFYNNEISEKSEIFDDQFSVERPDGSNFTLKIRSTKLEDSAMYFCASSDYQETQYFGPGTRLLVL.

This rearrangement joins TRBV25-1 to TRBJ1-2, with TRBD1 identical over 7 bases. V lost 4 bases to trimming and J lost 3 bases; unmatched junction nucleotides: 2. CDR3 length: 13 amino acids. Germline V gives CDR1 MGHDK, CDR2 SYGVNS. Written as DNA, the CDR3 is TGTGCCAGCAGTGGGGACAGACACTATGGCTACACCTTC. This gives the protein CASSGDRHYGYTF.

This clonotype was seen more than once but under ten times. The chain employs TRBV6-1 and TRBJ2-2; D ambiguous. The germline gives CDR1 MNHNS, CDR2 SASEGT. There are 12 residues in the CDR3. V lost 7 bases, J lost 1 base, and 4 bases lay in between. CDR3 coding DNA: TGTGCCAGCATGCGGAACACCGGGGAGCTGTTTTTT. This translates into CASMRNTGELFF.

V and J are TRBV12-3 or TRBV12-4 and TRBJ1-2; no firm D call. V gave up 5 bases and J gave up 7 bases, with 17 bases separating them. CDR3 length: 14 residues. The CDR3: CASSPLRTASGYTF. Written as DNA, the CDR3 is TGTGCCAGCAGTCCACTCCGGACGGCCTCTGGCTACACCTTC.

This chain joins TRBV27 and TRBJ2-5; a possible D gene is TRBD2 (6 bases). The ends were cut back, 9 bases at V and 1 base at J, with 18 bases in the middle. Germline CDR1 and CDR2: MNHEY and SMNVEV (reference sequence). There are 15 residues in the CDR3. The CDR3 sequence is CASSRSLASQETQYF. CDR3 DNA sequence: TGTGCCAGTAGTCGCTCACTAGCATCCCAAGAGACCCAGTACTTC.

This clonotype was recorded many times. The genes are TRBV4-2 and TRBJ2-7, with D perhaps matching TRBD1 (6 bases). This CDR3 is 13 amino acids long. The germline V gene encodes CDR1 LGHNA and CDR2 YNFKEQ. V gave up 6 bases and J gave up 5 bases, with 14 bases separating them. The CDR3 spells CASSPQGWNEQYF. CDR3 nucleotide sequence: TGTGCCAGCAGTCCACAGGGTTGGAACGAGCAGTACTTC.

The CDR3 region is CASSSTGTGVHEQYF. In DNA, the CDR3 is TGTGCCAGCAGCTCAACCGGGACAGGGGTCCACGAGCAGTACTTC. The chain employs TRBV9 and TRBJ2-7; 10 bases are a match to TRBD1. Germline assignment: CDR1 SGDLS and CDR2 YYNGEE. V gave up 4 bases and J gave up 5 bases; unmatched junction bases: 9. The CDR3 totals 15 residues.

The chain combines TRBV7-9 with TRBJ1-4; the D gene is possibly TRBD1 (5 bases). The V end was cut by 3 bases, the J end by 3 bases, with 8 bases between. The CDR3 runs 14 residues. Germline CDR1 is SEHNR and CDR2 is FQNEAQ (reference sequence). In DNA form, the CDR3 reads TGTGCCAGCAGCTTGACAGAACCTAATGAAAAACTGTTTTTT. It specifies CASSLTEPNEKLFF.

The J gene is TRBJ2-2, the V gene TRBV5-1; no reliable D call. The CDR3 is 13 residues long. Trimming cost V 3 bases and J 7 bases, with 10 bases left between them. CDR1 SGHRS and CDR2 YFSETQ come from the germline V gene. In nucleotides, the CDR3 is TGCGCCAGCAGCTCTGGGGTGGTCGGGGAGCTGTTTTTT. It encodes CASSSGVVGELFF.

This clonotype was seen ten or more times. The V and J genes are TRBV2 and TRBJ1-5, with TRBD1 as a possible D gene (6 bases). V lost 7 bases, J lost 7 bases, and 20 bases lay in between. The CDR3 covers 15 residues. Germline V gene lookup returns CDR1 SNHLY and CDR2 FYNNEI. CDR3 nucleotides: TGTGCCAGCACTTCACAGGGTAAGACGGGGCAGCCCCAGCATTTT. This translates into CASTSQGKTGQPQHF.

This chain links TRBV4-1 with TRBJ2-3; tentative D call: TRBD2 (6 bases). Germline CDR1 MGHRA, CDR2 YSYEKL. Trimming removed 1 base at V and 2 bases at J, with 13 bases between. CDR3 length: 16 amino acids. CDR3: CASSQGASVYTDTQYF. The CDR3 nucleotides read TGCGCCAGCAGCCAAGGGGCTAGCGTATACACAGATACGCAGTATTTT.

V is TRBV27 and J is TRBJ2-7; 13 positions agree with TRBD2. Looked up from germline, CDR1 is MNHEY and CDR2 is SMNVEV (reference sequence). The V segment lost 4 bases and the J segment 6 bases; nucleotides outside the gene matches: 6. The CDR3 loop spans 15 amino acids. CDR3 in DNA: TGTGCCAGCAGTTCCGGACTAGCGGGAGATCGCGAGCAGTACTTC. Encoded protein: CASSSGLAGDREQYF.

V is TRBV4-1 and J is TRBJ2-3; the match to TRBD1 covers 12 bases. Germline assignment: CDR1 MGHRA and CDR2 YSYEKL. The J segment lost 6 bases and the V segment lost 3 bases, leaving 4 bases of the junction unmatched. The CDR3 runs to 15 residues. CDR3 protein: CASSQRDRGLDTQYF. The CDR3 region has the DNA TGCGCCAGCAGCCAGAGGGACAGGGGGCTCGATACGCAGTATTTT.

This clonotype was seen more than once but under ten times. The DNA for the CDR3 is TGTGCCAGCAGCAATTCGGACAGGGCGCTCCCTAACTATGGCTACACCTTC. This sequence encodes CASSNSDRALPNYGYTF. This rearrangement joins TRBV7-9 to TRBJ1-2, with 8 bases matching TRBD1. Per germline, CDR1 SEHNR and CDR2 FQNEAQ (reference sequence). The CDR3 has 17 residues. V shed 5 bases, J shed 0 bases, and the junction held 11 bases outside the gene matches. Variable domain in full (rest from reference TRBV7-9 and TRBJ1-2): DTGVSQNPRHKITKRGQNVTFRCDPISEHNRLYWYRQTLGQGPEFLTYFQNEAQLEKSRLLSDRFSAERPKGSFSTLEIQRTEQGDSAMYLCASSNSDRALPNYGYTFGSGTRLTVV.

This clonotype was counted many times. This chain uses TRBV12-3 or TRBV12-4 with TRBJ1-1, with a tentative D call TRBD1 (5 bases). This CDR3 contains 13 residues. The V end lost 6 bases, the J end lost 10 bases, and 18 bases lay between the germline ends. As DNA, the CDR3 is TGTGCCAGCAGGCAAGAGAGGCAGGGTCGAGCTTTCTTT. Amino acid sequence: CASRQERQGRAFF.

A few counts support this clonotype. The rearrangement links TRBV3-1 to TRBJ2-2; 12 bases line up with TRBD2. V shed 4 bases and J 7 bases; nucleotides not matched to a gene: 1. CDR1 is LGHDT and CDR2 is YNNKEL in the germline V gene (reference sequence). This CDR3 region has 14 residues. The CDR3 DNA reads TGTGCCAGCAGCCGACTAGCGGGAGTCGGGGAGCTGTTTTTT. Translation: CASSRLAGVGELFF. Looking up the rest from reference TRBV3-1 and TRBJ2-2 gives the full variable domain: DTAVSQTPKYLVTQMGNDKSIKCEQNLGHDTMYWYKQDSKKFLKIMFSYNNKELIINETVPNRFSPKSPDKAHLNLHINSLELGDSAVYFCASSRLAGVGELFFGEGSRLTVL.

At least ten counts were recorded for this clonotype. The rearrangement uses TRBV6-2 or TRBV6-3 and TRBJ1-1; TRBD1 is a possible D gene (6 bases). Germline V CDR1 and CDR2: MNHEY, SVGEGT. This CDR3 has 13 residues. V dropped 6 bases and J dropped 6 bases, with 14 bases sitting between them. The CDR3 bases are TGTGCCAGCAGCCTACCACAGGGTTCTGAAGCTTTCTTT. It codes for CASSLPQGSEAFF.

The rearrangement links TRBV30 to TRBJ2-5; 8 positions match TRBD2. This CDR3 has 14 amino acids. The junction had 4 bases not matched to a gene; V was cut back by 0 bases and J by 4 bases. Germline CDR1 and CDR2: GTSNPN and SVGIG (reference sequence). CDR3 bases: TGTGCCTGGAGTGTTCGGGCGGGGGGAGAGACCCAGTACTTC. Amino acid sequence: CAWSVRAGGETQYF.

The rearrangement links TRBV28 to TRBJ2-5; tentatively, D is TRBD2 (6 bases). The CDR3 is 14 amino acids. Germline V gene lookup returns CDR1 MDHEN and CDR2 SYDVKM. V lost 5 bases and J 3 bases, leaving 13 bases between the germline ends. In DNA form, the CDR3 reads TGTGCCAGCAGTCAAGGAGGGCCCAAAGAGACCCAGTACTTC. Its protein product is CASSQGGPKETQYF.